This T cell receptor beta chain comes out of a study of cytomegalovirus exposure and HLA in healthy donors. PCR involved 60 Vbeta and 13 Jbeta primers. Profiling relied on immunoSEQ multiplex PCR, and the TCRdb table lists in-frame clones only, not all of them. The sample lists approximately 100,000 clones, roughly 9.1% occurring once. Looked up from germline, CDR1 is SGHNT and CDR2 is YENEEA. V lost 4 bases, J lost 3 bases, and 6 bases stayed unmatched. This CDR3 is 16 amino acids long. The genes are TRBV11-3 and TRBJ2-1; 10 positions match TRBD1. The sequence came from a man between 35 and 55 years old in good health and CMV-seropositive. The specimen was PBMCs. CDR3 DNA: TGTGCCAGCAGCTCCTCCGGGACAGGGGTCTACAATGAGCAGTTCTTC. It specifies CASSSSGTGVYNEQFF.